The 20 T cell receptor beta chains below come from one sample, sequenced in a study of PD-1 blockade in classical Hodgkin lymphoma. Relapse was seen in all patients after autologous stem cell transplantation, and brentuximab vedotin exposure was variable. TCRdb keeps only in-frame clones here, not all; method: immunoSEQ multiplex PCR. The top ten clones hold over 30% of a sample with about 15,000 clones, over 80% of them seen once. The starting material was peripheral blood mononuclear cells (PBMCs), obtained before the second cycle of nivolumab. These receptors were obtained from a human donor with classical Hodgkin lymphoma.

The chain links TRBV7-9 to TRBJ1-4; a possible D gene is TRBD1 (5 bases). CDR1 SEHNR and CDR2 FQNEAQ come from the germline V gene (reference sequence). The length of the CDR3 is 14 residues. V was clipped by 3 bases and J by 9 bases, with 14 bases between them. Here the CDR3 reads CASSFVGADKKLFF. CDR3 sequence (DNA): TGTGCCAGCAGCTTTGTTGGGGCGGATAAAAAACTGTTTTTT.

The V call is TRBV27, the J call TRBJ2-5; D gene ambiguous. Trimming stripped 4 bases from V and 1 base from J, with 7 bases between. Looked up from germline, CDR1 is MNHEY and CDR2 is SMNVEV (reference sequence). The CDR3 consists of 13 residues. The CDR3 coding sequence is TGTGCCAGCAGTTCTTGGGGCCAAGAGACCCAGTACTTC. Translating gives CASSSWGQETQYF.

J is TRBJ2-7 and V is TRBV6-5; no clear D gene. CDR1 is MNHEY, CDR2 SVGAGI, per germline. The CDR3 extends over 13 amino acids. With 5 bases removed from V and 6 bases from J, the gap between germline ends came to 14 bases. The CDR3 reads CASSNTGVGEQYF. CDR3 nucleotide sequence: TGTGCCAGCAGTAACACCGGAGTGGGCGAGCAGTACTTC.

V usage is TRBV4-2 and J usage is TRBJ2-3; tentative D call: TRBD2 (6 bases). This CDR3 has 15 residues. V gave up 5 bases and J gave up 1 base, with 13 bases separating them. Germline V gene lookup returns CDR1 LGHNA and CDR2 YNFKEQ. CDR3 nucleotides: TGTGCCAGCAGCGGACGACTAGACGGCACAGATACGCAGTATTTT. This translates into CASSGRLDGTDTQYF.

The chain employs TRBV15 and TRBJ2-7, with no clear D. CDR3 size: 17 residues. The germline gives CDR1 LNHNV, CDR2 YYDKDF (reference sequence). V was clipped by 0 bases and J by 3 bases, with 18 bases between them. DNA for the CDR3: TGTGCCACCAGCAGAGAGGGGTCCGACATGCGCATCTACGAGCAGTACTTC. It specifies CATSREGSDMRIYEQYF. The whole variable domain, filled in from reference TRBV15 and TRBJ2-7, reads DAMVIQNPRYQVTQFGKPVTLSCSQTLNHNVMYWYQQKSSQAPKLLFHYYDKDFNNEADTPDNFQSRRPNTSFCFLDIRSPGLGDTAMYLCATSREGSDMRIYEQYFGPGTRLTVT.

CDR3 in amino acids: CASSLSQASYEQYF. The CDR3 DNA follows: TGTGCCAGCAGCCTTAGCCAGGCCTCCTACGAGCAGTACTTC. V usage is TRBV6-8 and J usage is TRBJ2-7; D gene ambiguous. This CDR3 region has 14 residues. The germline gives CDR1 MNHGY, CDR2 SAAAGT. The germline V and J ends were trimmed by 6 bases and 0 bases, with 12 bases remaining between them.

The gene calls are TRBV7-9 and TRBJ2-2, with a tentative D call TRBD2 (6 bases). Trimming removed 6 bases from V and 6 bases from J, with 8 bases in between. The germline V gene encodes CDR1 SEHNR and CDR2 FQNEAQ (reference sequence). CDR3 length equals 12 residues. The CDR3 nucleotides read TGTGCCAGCAGACCGGGGGCCGGGGAGCTGTTTTTT. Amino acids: CASRPGAGELFF.

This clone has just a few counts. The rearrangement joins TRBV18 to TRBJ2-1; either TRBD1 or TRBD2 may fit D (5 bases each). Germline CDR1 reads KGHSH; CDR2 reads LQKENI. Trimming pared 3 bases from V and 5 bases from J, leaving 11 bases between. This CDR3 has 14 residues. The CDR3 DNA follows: TGTGCCAGCTCACCGGCGTGGGGGAACAATGAGCAGTTCTTC. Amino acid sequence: CASSPAWGNNEQFF.

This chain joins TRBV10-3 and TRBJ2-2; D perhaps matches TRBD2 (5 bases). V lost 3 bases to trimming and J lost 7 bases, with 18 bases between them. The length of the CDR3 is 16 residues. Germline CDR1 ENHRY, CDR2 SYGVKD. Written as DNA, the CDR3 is TGTGCCATCAGTGACCAGAACGGGGTTTCGGGCGGGGAGCTGTTTTTT. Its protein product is CAISDQNGVSGGELFF.

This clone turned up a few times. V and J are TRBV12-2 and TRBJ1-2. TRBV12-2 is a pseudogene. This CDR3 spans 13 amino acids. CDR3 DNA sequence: TGTGCAAGTCGCTCTGGGGGAGGGAGTGGCTACACCTTC. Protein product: CASRSGGGSGYTF.

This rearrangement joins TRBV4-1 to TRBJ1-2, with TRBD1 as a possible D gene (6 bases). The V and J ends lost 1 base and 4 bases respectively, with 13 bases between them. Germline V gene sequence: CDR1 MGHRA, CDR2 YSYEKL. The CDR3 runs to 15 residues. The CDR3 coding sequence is TGCGCCAGCAGCCAAGGGGGACAAATGGTCTATGGCTACACCTTC. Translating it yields CASSQGGQMVYGYTF.

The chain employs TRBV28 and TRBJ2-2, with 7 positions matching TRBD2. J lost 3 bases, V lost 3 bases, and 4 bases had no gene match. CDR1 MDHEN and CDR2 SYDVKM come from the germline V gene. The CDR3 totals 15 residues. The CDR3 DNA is TGTGCCAGCAGTTTTTCTAGCGGCTACACCGGGGAGCTGTTTTTT. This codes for CASSFSSGYTGELFF.

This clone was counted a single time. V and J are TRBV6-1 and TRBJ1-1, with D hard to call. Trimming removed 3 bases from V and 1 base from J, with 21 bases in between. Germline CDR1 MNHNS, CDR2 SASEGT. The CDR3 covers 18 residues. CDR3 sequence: CASSDPRLEEGSNTEAFF. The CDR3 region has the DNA TGTGCCAGCAGTGACCCAAGGTTAGAAGAGGGATCGAACACTGAAGCTTTCTTT.

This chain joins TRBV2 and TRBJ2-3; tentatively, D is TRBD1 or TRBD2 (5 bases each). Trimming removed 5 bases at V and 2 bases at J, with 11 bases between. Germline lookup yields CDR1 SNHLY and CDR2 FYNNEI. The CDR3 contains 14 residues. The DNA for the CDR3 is TGTGCCAGCAGTTTGGGGACCGCCACAGATACGCAGTATTTT. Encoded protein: CASSLGTATDTQYF.

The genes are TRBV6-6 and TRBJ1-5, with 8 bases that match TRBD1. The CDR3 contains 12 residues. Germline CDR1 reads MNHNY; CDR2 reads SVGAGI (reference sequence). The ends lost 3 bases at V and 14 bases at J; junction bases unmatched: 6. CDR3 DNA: TGTGCCAGCAGTTATACCGGACAGGGTAAGCATTTT. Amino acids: CASSYTGQGKHF.

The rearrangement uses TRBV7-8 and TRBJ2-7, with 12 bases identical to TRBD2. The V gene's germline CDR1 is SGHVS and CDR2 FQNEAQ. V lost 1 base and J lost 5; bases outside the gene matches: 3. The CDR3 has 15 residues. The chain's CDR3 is CASSLGLAGVDEQYF. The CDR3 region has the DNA TGTGCCAGCAGCTTAGGACTAGCGGGGGTCGACGAGCAGTACTTC.

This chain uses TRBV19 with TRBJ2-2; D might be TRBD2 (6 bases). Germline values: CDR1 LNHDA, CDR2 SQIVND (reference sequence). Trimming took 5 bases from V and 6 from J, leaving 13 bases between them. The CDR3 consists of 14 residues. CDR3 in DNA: TGTGCCAGTAGTTTCCAGTGGGGGGCCGGGGAGCTGTTTTTT. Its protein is CASSFQWGAGELFF.

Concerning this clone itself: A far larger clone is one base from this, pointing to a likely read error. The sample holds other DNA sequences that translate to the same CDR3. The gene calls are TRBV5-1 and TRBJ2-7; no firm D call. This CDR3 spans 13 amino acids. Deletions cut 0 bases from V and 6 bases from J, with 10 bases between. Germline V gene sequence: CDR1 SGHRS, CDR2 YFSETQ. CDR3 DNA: TGCGCCAGCAGCTTGGCCAATGGACCCGAGCAGTACTTC. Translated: CASSLANGPEQYF. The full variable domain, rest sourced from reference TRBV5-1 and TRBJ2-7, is KAGVTQTPRYLIKTRGQQVTLSCSPISGHRSVSWYQQTPGQGLQFLFEYFSETQRNKGNFPGRFSGRQFSNSRSEMNVSTLELGDSALYLCASSLANGPEQYFGPGTRLTVT.

CDR3 bases: TGCGCCAGCAGCACTTCGGGACTAGGGATGGCCGAGCAGTACTTC. This codes for CASSTSGLGMAEQYF. The chain is built from TRBV5-1 and TRBJ2-7, with 8 bases aligning to TRBD2. The junction had 12 bases not matched to a gene; V was cut back by 4 bases and J by 6 bases. CDR1 and CDR2 (germline): SGHRS, YFSETQ. The CDR3 runs to 15 residues.

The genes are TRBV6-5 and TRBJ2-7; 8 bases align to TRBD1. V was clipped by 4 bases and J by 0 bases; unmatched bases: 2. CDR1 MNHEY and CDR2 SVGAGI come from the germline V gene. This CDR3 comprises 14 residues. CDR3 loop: CASSSRGHSYEQYF. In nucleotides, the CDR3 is TGTGCCAGCAGTTCCAGGGGGCACTCCTACGAGCAGTACTTC.